These 12 T cell receptor beta chains originate from one sample sequenced in a study of technical replicates of blood from several donors. The assay was immunoSEQ multiplex PCR, and TCRdb's table has in-frame clones only and misses some. The sample has 75,000 to 85,000 clones, approximately 95% seen once. The sequenced sample was T cells isolated from PBMCs. Receptor source: a human donor in good health.

This chain connects TRBV6-1 to TRBJ1-5, with D maybe TRBD1 (5 bases). This CDR3 is built from 19 residues. Per the germline V gene, CDR1 is MNHNS and CDR2 is SASEGT. V dropped 0 bases and J dropped 4 bases, with 22 bases sitting between them. CDR3 bases: TGTGCCAGCAGTGAAGCGGGGTGGCCGTGGGAGGGGTCAAATCAGCCCCAGCATTTT. This encodes CASSEAGWPWEGSNQPQHF.

For the CDR3, the DNA is TGTGCCAGCAGCTTTACGGGACAGGGGGCTTTTGGCACTGAAGCTTTCTTT. This encodes CASSFTGQGAFGTEAFF. The chain has TRBV7-3 and TRBJ1-1, with 12 bases that match TRBD1. CDR3 length: 17 amino acids. Trimming cost V 3 bases and J 4 bases; bases outside gene matches: 9. CDR1 and CDR2 (germline): SGHTA, FQGTGA.

The chain employs TRBV10-3 and TRBJ2-1; 9 nucleotides agree with TRBD2. With V trimmed by 5 bases and J by 4 bases, 6 bases remained unmatched. This CDR3 has 15 amino acids. Per the germline V gene, CDR1 is ENHRY and CDR2 is SYGVKD. The CDR3 loop is CAISNSGSQYNEQFF. The CDR3 DNA reads TGTGCCATCAGTAATAGCGGGAGCCAGTACAATGAGCAGTTCTTC.

V gene TRBV14 combines with J gene TRBJ1-1, with TRBD1 matching over 8 bases. CDR1 SGHDN and CDR2 FVKESK come from the germline V gene. The CDR3 is 12 amino acids. J was trimmed by 10 bases and V by 3 bases; bases with no gene match: 4. CDR3 DNA sequence: TGTGCCAGCAGCCAGGACAGGGTAAGAGCTTTCTTT. It encodes CASSQDRVRAFF.

This chain connects TRBV7-9 to TRBJ2-2, with 7 bases aligning to TRBD1. CDR1 and CDR2 from the germline V gene are SEHNR and FQNEAQ (reference sequence). The junction had 1 base not matched to a gene; V was cut back by 3 bases and J by 3 bases. The CDR3 covers 14 residues. Here the CDR3 DNA reads TGTGCCAGCAGCTTTGGGACAGACACCGGGGAGCTGTTTTTT. It codes for CASSFGTDTGELFF. Variable domain in full (rest from reference TRBV7-9 and TRBJ2-2): DTGVSQNPRHKITKRGQNVTFRCDPISEHNRLYWYRQTLGQGPEFLTYFQNEAQLEKSRLLSDRFSAERPKGSFSTLEIQRTEQGDSAMYLCASSFGTDTGELFFGEGSRLTVL.

This clone was recorded only once. This chain uses TRBV29-1 with TRBJ1-4; 7 bases agree with TRBD1. Per the germline V gene, CDR1 is SQVTM and CDR2 is ANQGSEA. With V trimmed by 4 bases and J by 0 bases, 5 bases remained unmatched. This CDR3 comprises 15 residues. The CDR3, as DNA: TGCAGCGTTGGTAGGGGGCTGGCAACTAATGAAAAACTGTTTTTT. Translation: CSVGRGLATNEKLFF.

CDR3 sequence: CASSQSAGGNQPQHF. CDR3 nucleotide sequence: TGTGCCAGCAGCCAAAGCGCAGGGGGCAATCAGCCCCAGCATTTT. The rearrangement uses TRBV6-6 and TRBJ1-5; a possible D gene is TRBD1 (6 bases). The CDR3 covers 15 residues. Trimming took off 6 bases at V and 2 bases at J, with 14 bases between the two ends. CDR1 is MNHNY and CDR2 is SVGAGI in the germline V gene (reference sequence).

The V and J genes are TRBV18 and TRBJ2-7; D remains unclear. This CDR3 spans 14 amino acids. The germline CDR1 and CDR2 sequences are KGHSH and LQKENI. Trimming took 4 bases from V and 0 from J, leaving 10 bases between them. The CDR3 here is CASSLDTLSYEQYF. The CDR3 nucleotides are TGTGCCAGCTCACTAGACACACTCTCCTACGAGCAGTACTTC.

This sequence joins TRBV27 and TRBJ1-3; 7 bases are a match to TRBD1. This CDR3 has 15 residues. V trimming: 5 bases; J trimming: 9 bases; junction bases outside the gene matches: 13. Germline assignment: CDR1 MNHEY and CDR2 SMNVEV (reference sequence). The CDR3 is CASSPLGQAVTTIYF. CDR3 DNA sequence: TGTGCCAGCAGTCCCCTCGGACAGGCAGTCACCACCATATATTTT.

The CDR3 reads CASSPGQGWGEQFF. The DNA for the CDR3 is TGTGCCAGCTCACCGGGGCAGGGTTGGGGTGAGCAGTTCTTC. The chain recombines TRBV18 with TRBJ2-1; a weak D match, TRBD1 (5 bases). Germline V CDR1 and CDR2: KGHSH, LQKENI. The CDR3 covers 14 residues. The ends were cut back, 3 bases at V and 9 bases at J, with 15 bases in the middle. The full variable domain, its missing parts supplied by reference TRBV18 and TRBJ2-1, is NAGVMQNPRHLVRRRGQEARLRCSPMKGHSHVYWYRQLPEEGLKFMVYLQKENIIDESGMPKERFSAEFPKEGPSILRIQQVVRGDSAAYFCASSPGQGWGEQFFGPGTRLTVL.

V and J are TRBV11-3 and TRBJ2-1; perhaps TRBD1 as D (5 bases). The CDR3 contains 14 residues. V dropped 5 bases and J dropped 4 bases, with 12 bases sitting between them. CDR1 is SGHNT, CDR2 YENEEA, per germline. For the CDR3, the DNA is TGTGCCAGCAGCAAGGGGCGTGAGTACAATGAGCAGTTCTTC. Translating gives CASSKGREYNEQFF.

The CDR3 loop reads CASSLDRDEKLFF. The CDR3 DNA reads TGCGCCAGCAGCTTGGACAGGGATGAAAAACTGTTTTTT. The rearrangement links TRBV5-1 to TRBJ1-4; TRBD1 is a possible D gene (6 bases). V lost 0 bases and J lost 6, with 6 bases in between. The CDR3 runs to 13 residues. Germline CDR1 SGHRS, CDR2 YFSETQ. The full variable domain, its missing parts supplied by reference TRBV5-1 and TRBJ1-4, is KAGVTQTPRYLIKTRGQQVTLSCSPISGHRSVSWYQQTPGQGLQFLFEYFSETQRNKGNFPGRFSGRQFSNSRSEMNVSTLELGDSALYLCASSLDRDEKLFFGSGTQLSVL.